Given below is one T cell receptor (beta chain) in context. Its antigen is not identified. The data originate from a study of cytomegalovirus exposure and HLA in healthy donors. Turning to the study itself: There were more than 350 genotyped donors. Of these, roughly 86% fell in the genetic ancestry cluster associated with self-reported Caucasian donors.

This PCR relied on a set of 60 Vbeta primers and 13 Jbeta primers. Libraries were prepared by immunoSEQ multiplex PCR; TCRdb keeps only in-frame clonotypes and omits some of them. This table has under 150,000 clones, about four fifths appearing once. V shed 4 bases, J shed 6 bases, and the junction held 7 bases outside the gene matches. Germline-derived CDR1 and CDR2 are SGHRS and YFSETQ. CDR3 length: 16 residues. General study results and limits: As a later analysis showed, several of the most significant clusters appeared to be linked to common viral pathogens. The sole available immune exposure information was CMV serostatus.

V usage is TRBV5-1 and J usage is TRBJ2-7, with TRBD2 matching 16 bases. This receptor was identified in a man between 40 and 49 years old in good health and CMV-seropositive. The sequenced sample was PBMCs. In DNA form, the CDR3 reads TGCGCCAGCAGCCCTGGGACTAGCGGGGGGGCCTTCGAGCAGTACTTC. Translation gives CASSPGTSGGAFEQYF.